This T cell receptor beta chain was captured in a study of blood T cell repertoires in COVID-19. Study-wide context: There were acute and convalescent COVID-19 samples, and they came from the United States, Italy and Spain. T cells, B-cell-depleted T cells, or PBMCs provided the cDNA or gDNA that served as material.

In the original analysis: Cell counts per sample came from amplifying reference gene primers. Using immunoSEQ multiplex PCR, the repertoire was profiled, and TCRdb retains in-frame clones only, with some absent. V and J calls and clone size follow that table, whereas D and trimming were derived from the DNA. The table has 65,000 to 80,000 clones, under 95% seen once. This CDR3 comprises 15 residues. The ends were cut back, 4 bases at V and 1 base at J, with 11 bases in the middle. Germline values: CDR1 SGHTS, CDR2 YDEGEE. The source material was peripheral blood. This chain joins TRBV5-8 and TRBJ2-2, with D perhaps matching TRBD2 (6 bases). The origin of this receptor is a human donor in a cohort sampled during active COVID-19. CDR3 coding DNA: TGTGCCAGCAGCCTCGGGACTCGGAACACCGGGGAGCTGTTTTTT. Protein product: CASSLGTRNTGELFF.